The entry that follows covers one T cell receptor (beta chain) sequence. Its antigen is currently unknown. The record originates from a study of T-cell memory formation after mild COVID-19. On the study more broadly: TCR clusters were largely donor specific. Study-wide points: Detection of some responders pre-infection suggested pre-existing cross-reactive memory T cells participated. A balance of CD4 and CD8 characterized clones contracting day 15 to 85, whereas later expanders leaned CD4+.

Germline CDR1 LNHDA, CDR2 SQIVND (reference sequence). The CDR3 has 14 amino acids. Losses at the gene ends were 7 bases for V and 8 bases for J; bases not matched to a gene: 11. 5'RACE with constant-segment primers built TCRalpha and TCRbeta cDNA libraries with UMIs. One entry per CDR3 protein, called by TCRdb with MiXCR from the 5' RACE reads. Of 500,000 to 550,000 distinct CDR3 sequences listed, roughly 20% are singletons. Sequencing was done on a sample of PBMCs or a T cell subset sorted from them (not recorded which). The sequence derives from an adult woman who had mild COVID-19 (a few samples of this study predate the infection). Cell type and time point are not known. The chain couples TRBV19 to TRBJ2-1, with TRBD2 identical over 7 bases. In DNA, the CDR3 is TGTGCCAGTATTTCTAGCGGTGGTTTGGATGAGCAGTTCTTC. Amino acids: CASISSGGLDEQFF.